This T cell receptor (beta chain) stems from a study of shared clonotypes between healthy human individuals. On the study more broadly: The donor pool was made up of a couple of women and a few men aged 18 to 49.

On sorted subsets, replicate PCRs used roughly 220 ng DNA, or 25,000 to 35,000 T cell genomes. Produced via immunoSEQ multiplex PCR; TCRdb's table is partial and in-frame only. Found here are roughly 2.2 million clones, approximately 93% of them singletons; the top ten hold under 0.45%. CDR1 is SGHDN and CDR2 is FVKESK in the germline V gene. The CDR3 runs 17 residues. After removal of 3 bases from V and 5 bases from J, the junction contained 14 bases not matched to a gene. Healthy HIV-negative adults with no recent acute infections or vaccinations were recruited as donors. Naive CD4+ cells were CD45RA-selected; the remaining cells were memory.

The V gene is TRBV14, the J gene TRBJ2-5; 8 bases agree with TRBD2. The clonotype comes from a man younger than 35 in good health. Some clones in this sample may be carry-over from other donors' samples. The sequenced sample was naive CD4+ T cells from PBMCs. Subset meaning: CD45RA+ positively selected. The CDR3 nucleotides are TGTGCCAGCAGCCACCGAAGAGTCCCGGGAGGGCTTGAGACCCAGTACTTC. As protein: CASSHRRVPGGLETQYF.